This TCR beta chain was recorded in a study of OX40 agonist ivuxolimab in advanced cancers. Trimming left V 4 bases short and J 2 bases short, with 13 bases between. Germline V gene lookup returns CDR1 SGDLS and CDR2 YYNGEE. This CDR3 contains 14 residues. TCRdb's table, derived via immunoSEQ multiplex PCR, lists solely in-frame clones and lacks some. This table has 53,000 or so clones, about 88% appearing once. Worth noting for this clone: The antigen is not known.

Notes on the study in general: Both blood CD4+ and CD8+ T cells showed clonal growth by week 6 at 0.1 to 3.0 mg/kg.

The rearrangement uses TRBV9 and TRBJ2-7, with TRBD1 as a possible D gene (6 bases). The sequencing here drew on CD4+ or CD8+ T cells sorted from blood, taken in a trial of the OX40 agonist ivuxolimab. The clonotype was recovered from an adult with an advanced solid tumor such as melanoma, head and neck, liver or kidney cancer. CDR3 region: CASSTRDKAYEQYF. In nucleotides, the CDR3 is TGTGCCAGCAGCACTCGGGACAAGGCCTACGAGCAGTACTTC.